This T cell receptor (beta chain) came from a study of blood T cells in healthy people across ages. Overall study context: About one barcoded beta molecule per two T cells was the capture yield of template switching. Study-wide results and caveats: Diversity figures derived from one million T cells were judged to underestimate the true value. Aged donors had fewer naive CD4+ cells and lower diversity than long-lived donors.

This clonotype came up a few times. The antigen remains undetermined. A second PCR, run for about 6 to 11 cycles, used a sample-barcoded 5' primer plus a J-beta primer mix. TCRdb used MiXCR to reprocess the 5' RACE reads, holding one entry per CDR3 protein. The profile shows approximately 1,100,000 distinct CDR3 sequences, more than 40% of them singletons. Material for sequencing was blood. The TCR comes from a woman aged 55 to 70 in good health.

The CDR3 here is CAISGIGRANYGYTF. The DNA of the CDR3 is TGTGCCATCAGTGGTATAGGCAGAGCTAACTATGGCTACACCTTC. The gene calls are TRBV10-3 and TRBJ1-2; D remains unclear. This CDR3 has 15 amino acids. Germline V gene data show CDR1 as ENHRY and CDR2 as SYGVKD. With 4 bases removed from V and 0 bases from J, the gap between germline ends came to 12 bases.